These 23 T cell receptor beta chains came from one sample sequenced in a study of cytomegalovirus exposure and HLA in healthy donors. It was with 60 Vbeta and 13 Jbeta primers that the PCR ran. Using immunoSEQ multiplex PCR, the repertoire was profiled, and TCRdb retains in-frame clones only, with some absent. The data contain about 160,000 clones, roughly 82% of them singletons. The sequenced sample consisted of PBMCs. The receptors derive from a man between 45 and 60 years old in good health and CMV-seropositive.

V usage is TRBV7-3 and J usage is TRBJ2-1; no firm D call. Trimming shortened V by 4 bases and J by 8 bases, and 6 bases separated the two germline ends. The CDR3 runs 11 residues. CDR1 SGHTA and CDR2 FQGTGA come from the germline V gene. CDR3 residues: CASSWSYEQFF. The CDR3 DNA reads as TGTGCCAGCAGCTGGAGTTATGAGCAGTTCTTC. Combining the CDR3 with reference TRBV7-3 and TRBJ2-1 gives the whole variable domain GAGVSQTPSNKVTEKGKYVELRCDPISGHTALYWYRQSLGQGPEFLIYFQGTGAADDSGLPNDRFFAVRPEGSVSTLKIQRTERGDSAVYLCASSWSYEQFFGPGTRLTVL.

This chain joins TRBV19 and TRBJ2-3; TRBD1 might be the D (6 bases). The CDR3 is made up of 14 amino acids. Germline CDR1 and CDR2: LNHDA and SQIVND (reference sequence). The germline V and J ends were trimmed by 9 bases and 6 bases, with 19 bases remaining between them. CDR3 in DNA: TGTGCCAGCCAAAATGGGGGCTTTGTTGATACGCAGTATTTT. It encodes CASQNGGFVDTQYF. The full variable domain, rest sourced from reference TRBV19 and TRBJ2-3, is DGGITQSPKYLFRKEGQNVTLSCEQNLNHDAMYWYRQDPGQGLRLIYYSQIVNDFQKGDIAEGYSVSREKKESFPLTVTSAQKNPTAFYLCASQNGGFVDTQYFGPGTRLTVL.

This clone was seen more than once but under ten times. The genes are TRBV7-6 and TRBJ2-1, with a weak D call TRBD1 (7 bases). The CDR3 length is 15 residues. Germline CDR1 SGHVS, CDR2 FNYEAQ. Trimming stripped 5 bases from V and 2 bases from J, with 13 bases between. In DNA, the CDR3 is TGTGCCAGCAGCCGCGGGACAGCCGCCTACAATGAGCAGTTCTTC. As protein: CASSRGTAAYNEQFF.

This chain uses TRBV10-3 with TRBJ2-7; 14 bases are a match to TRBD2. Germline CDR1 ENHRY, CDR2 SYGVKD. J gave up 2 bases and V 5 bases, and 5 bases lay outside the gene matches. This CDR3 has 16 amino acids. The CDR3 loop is CAISPGTSGSAYEQYF. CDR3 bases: TGTGCCATCAGTCCCGGGACTAGCGGGAGTGCCTACGAGCAGTACTTC.

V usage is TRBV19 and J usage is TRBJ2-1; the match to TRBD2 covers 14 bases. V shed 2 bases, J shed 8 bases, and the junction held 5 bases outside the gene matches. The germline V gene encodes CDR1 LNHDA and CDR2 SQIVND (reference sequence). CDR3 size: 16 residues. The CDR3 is CASSIKGLAGGDEQFF. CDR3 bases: TGTGCCAGTAGTATAAAAGGACTAGCGGGAGGAGATGAGCAGTTCTTC.

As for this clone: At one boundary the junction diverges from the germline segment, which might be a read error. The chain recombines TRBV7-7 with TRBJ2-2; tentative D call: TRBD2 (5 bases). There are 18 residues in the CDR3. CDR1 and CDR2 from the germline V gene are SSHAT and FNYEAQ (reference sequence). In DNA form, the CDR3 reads TGTGCTAGCAGCTTAGTAGCTAGCCTCAGCGGAGGCACCGGGGAGCTGTTTTTT. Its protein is CASSLVASLSGGTGELFF. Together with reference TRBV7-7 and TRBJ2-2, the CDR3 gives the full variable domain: GAGVSQSPRYKVTKRGQDVTLRCDPISSHATLYWYQQALGQGPEFLTYFNYEAQPDKSGLPSDRFSAERPEGSISTLTIQRTEQRDSAMYRCASSLVASLSGGTGELFFGEGSRLTVL.

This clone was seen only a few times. The CDR3 sequence: CASSEGDNSPLHF. For the CDR3, the DNA is TGTGCCAGCAGTGAGGGTGATAATTCACCCCTCCACTTT. The chain employs TRBV9 and TRBJ1-6; D remains unclear. This CDR3 is built from 13 residues. CDR1 SGDLS and CDR2 YYNGEE come from the germline V gene. The germline V and J ends were trimmed by 5 bases and 5 bases, with 8 bases remaining between them.

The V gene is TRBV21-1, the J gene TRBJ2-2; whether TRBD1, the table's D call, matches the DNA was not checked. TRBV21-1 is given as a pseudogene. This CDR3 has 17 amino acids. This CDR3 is CASSKWGQGPHTGELFF. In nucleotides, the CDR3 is TGTGCCAGCAGCAAATGGGGACAGGGGCCGCACACCGGGGAGCTGTTTTTT.

The CDR3 spells CSVPGQGHEAFF. The CDR3 DNA follows: TGCAGCGTGCCGGGACAGGGACATGAAGCTTTCTTT. V gene TRBV29-1 combines with J gene TRBJ1-1; the match to TRBD1 covers 9 bases. Unmatched junction bases numbered 6, after V lost 6 bases and J lost 7 bases. The CDR3 is 12 amino acids. CDR1 is SQVTM and CDR2 is ANQGSEA in the germline V gene.

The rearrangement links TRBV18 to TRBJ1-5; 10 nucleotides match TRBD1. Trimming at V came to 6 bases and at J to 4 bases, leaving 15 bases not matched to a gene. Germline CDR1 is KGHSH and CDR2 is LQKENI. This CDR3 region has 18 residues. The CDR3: CASSQTLRGQGSNQPQHF. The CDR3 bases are TGTGCCAGCTCGCAAACACTAAGGGGACAGGGGTCAAATCAGCCCCAGCATTTT.

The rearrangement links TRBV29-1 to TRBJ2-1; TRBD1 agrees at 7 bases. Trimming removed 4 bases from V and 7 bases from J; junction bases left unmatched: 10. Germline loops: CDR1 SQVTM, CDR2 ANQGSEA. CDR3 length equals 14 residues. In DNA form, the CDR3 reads TGCAGCGTTGGAAGCAGGGGGATAGGGAATGAGCAGTTCTTC. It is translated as CSVGSRGIGNEQFF.

As DNA, the CDR3 is TGCGCCAGCAGTGAAGTAAAAGGGGTGCGTGGCTACACCTTC. Amino acid sequence: CASSEVKGVRGYTF. V and J are TRBV10-1 and TRBJ1-2, with D perhaps matching TRBD1 (5 bases). Germline V gene data show CDR1 as WNHNN and CDR2 as SYGVQD (reference sequence). The CDR3 consists of 14 residues. The germline V and J ends were trimmed by 3 bases and 7 bases, with 15 bases remaining between them.

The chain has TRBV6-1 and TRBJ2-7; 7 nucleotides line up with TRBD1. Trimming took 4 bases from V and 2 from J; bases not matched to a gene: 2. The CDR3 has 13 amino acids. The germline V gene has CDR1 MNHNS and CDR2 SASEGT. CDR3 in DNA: TGTGCCAGCAGTGTGGGACAGCCCTACGAGCAGTACTTC. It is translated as CASSVGQPYEQYF.

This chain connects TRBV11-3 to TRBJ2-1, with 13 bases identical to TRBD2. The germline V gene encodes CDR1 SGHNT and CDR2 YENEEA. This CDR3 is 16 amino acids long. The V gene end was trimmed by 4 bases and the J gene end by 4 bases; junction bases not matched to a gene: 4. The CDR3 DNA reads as TGTGCCAGCAGCTCCCAGGGACTAGCGGGATACAATGAGCAGTTCTTC. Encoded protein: CASSSQGLAGYNEQFF.

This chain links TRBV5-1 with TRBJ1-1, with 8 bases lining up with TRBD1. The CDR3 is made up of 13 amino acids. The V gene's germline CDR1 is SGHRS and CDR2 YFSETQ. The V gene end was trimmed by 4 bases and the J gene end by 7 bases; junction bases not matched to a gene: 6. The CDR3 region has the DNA TGCGCCAGCAGCCGAGGACAGGGCTTTGAAGCTTTCTTT. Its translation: CASSRGQGFEAFF.

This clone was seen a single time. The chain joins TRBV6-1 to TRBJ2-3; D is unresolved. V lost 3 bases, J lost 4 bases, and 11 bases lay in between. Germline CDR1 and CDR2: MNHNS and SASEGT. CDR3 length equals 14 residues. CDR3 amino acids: CASSDFLFSDTQYF. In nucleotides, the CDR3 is TGTGCCAGCAGTGATTTCCTCTTCTCAGATACGCAGTATTTT.

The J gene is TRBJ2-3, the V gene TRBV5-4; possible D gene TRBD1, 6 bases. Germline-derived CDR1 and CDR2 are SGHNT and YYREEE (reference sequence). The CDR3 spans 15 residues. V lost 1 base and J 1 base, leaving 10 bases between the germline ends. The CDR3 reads CASSLTGFRTDTQYF. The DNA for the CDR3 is TGTGCCAGCAGCTTGACAGGGTTTCGCACAGATACGCAGTATTTT. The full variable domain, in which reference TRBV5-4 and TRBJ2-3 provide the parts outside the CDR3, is ETGVTQSPTHLIKTRGQQVTLRCSSQSGHNTVSWYQQALGQGPQFIFQYYREEENGRGNFPPRFSGLQFPNYSSELNVNALELDDSALYLCASSLTGFRTDTQYFGPGTRLTVL.

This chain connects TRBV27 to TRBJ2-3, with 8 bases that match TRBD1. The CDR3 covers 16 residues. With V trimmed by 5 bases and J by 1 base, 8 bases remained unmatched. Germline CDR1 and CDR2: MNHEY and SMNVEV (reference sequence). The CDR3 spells CASSPLPGQGTDTQYF. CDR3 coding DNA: TGTGCCAGCAGTCCACTCCCGGGACAGGGCACAGATACGCAGTATTTT.

This chain's CDR3 is CAWTRTGGAPEQYF. The CDR3, as DNA: TGTGCCTGGACCCGGACGGGCGGGGCTCCCGAGCAGTACTTC. V gene TRBV30 combines with J gene TRBJ2-7; tentative D call: TRBD2 (6 bases). Trimming stripped 4 bases from V and 6 bases from J, with 19 bases between. The germline CDR1 and CDR2 sequences are GTSNPN and SVGIG (reference sequence). The CDR3 contains 14 residues.

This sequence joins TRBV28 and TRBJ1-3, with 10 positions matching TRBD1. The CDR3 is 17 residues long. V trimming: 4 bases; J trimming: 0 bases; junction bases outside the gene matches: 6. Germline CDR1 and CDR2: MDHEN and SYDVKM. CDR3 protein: CASSSGQGVDSGNTIYF. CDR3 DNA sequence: TGTGCCAGCAGTTCCGGACAGGGGGTGGACTCTGGAAACACCATATATTTT.

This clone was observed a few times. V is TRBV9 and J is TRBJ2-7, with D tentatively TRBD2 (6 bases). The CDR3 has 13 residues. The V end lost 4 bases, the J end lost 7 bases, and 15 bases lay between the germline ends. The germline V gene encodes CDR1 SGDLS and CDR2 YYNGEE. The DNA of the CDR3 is TGTGCCAGCAGCCTGCCGGGAGAGGGAGAGCAGTACTTC. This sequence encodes CASSLPGEGEQYF.

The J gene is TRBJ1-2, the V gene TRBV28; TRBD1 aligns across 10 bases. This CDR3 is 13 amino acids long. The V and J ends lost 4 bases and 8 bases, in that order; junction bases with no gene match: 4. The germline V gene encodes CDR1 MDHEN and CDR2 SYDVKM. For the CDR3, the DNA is TGTGCCAGCAGTTACGGACAGGGGGTAGGCTACACCTTC. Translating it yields CASSYGQGVGYTF.

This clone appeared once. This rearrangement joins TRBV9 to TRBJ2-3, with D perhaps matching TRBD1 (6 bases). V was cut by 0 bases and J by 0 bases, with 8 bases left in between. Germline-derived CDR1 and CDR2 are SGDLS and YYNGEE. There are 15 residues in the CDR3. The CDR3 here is CASSVGDKSTDTQYF. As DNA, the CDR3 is TGTGCCAGCAGCGTAGGGGACAAAAGCACAGATACGCAGTATTTT.